This T cell receptor (beta chain) comes out of a study of T cells after somatic rescue of genetic block. Data came from immunoSEQ multiplex PCR; TCRdb stores just in-frame clones and leaves some out. Of about 70,000 clones detected, around 90% appear once; the ten largest clones hold approximately 3%. The CDR3 contains 12 residues. Germline CDR1 GTSNPN, CDR2 SVGIG (reference sequence). Trimming left V 1 base short and J 5 bases short, with 8 bases between. The sequence came from a middle-aged man. The J gene is TRBJ1-1, the V gene TRBV30; D gene uncertain. The sequencing sample was made of peripheral blood mononuclear cells (PBMCs). The CDR3 here is CAWSEVQTEAFF. The CDR3 DNA sequence: TGTGCCTGGAGTGAAGTTCAGACTGAAGCTTTCTTT.